Below, one T cell receptor beta chain is given with its context. The data originate from a study of blood T cell repertoires in COVID-19. Sequenced by immunoSEQ multiplex PCR; TCRdb stores in-frame clones only, minus some. Found here are some 71,000 clones, approximately 90% of them singletons; the top ten hold 2%. The CDR3 totals 14 residues. Germline CDR1 SGHTA, CDR2 FQGNSA. Trimming took 4 bases from V and 4 from J; bases not matched to a gene: 2. The origin of this receptor is a young man with acute or convalescent COVID-19. Sample: peripheral blood. The chain is built from TRBV7-2 and TRBJ1-2; 11 bases line up with TRBD1. In nucleotides, the CDR3 is TGTGCCAGCAGCTCGGACAGGGGGCCCTATGGCTACACCTTC. This gives the protein CASSSDRGPYGYTF.